This TCR beta chain was identified during a study of blood T cell repertoires in COVID-19. About the research overall: PBMCs, B-cell-depleted T cells, or T cells provided the cDNA or gDNA that made up the material.

The assay was immunoSEQ multiplex PCR, and TCRdb's table has in-frame clones only and misses some. The data hold about 230,000 clones, with about four fifths observed a single time. Sequenced material: PBMCs or T cells enriched from blood (not recorded which). This TCR was recovered from a man between 60 and 70 years old who had recovered from COVID-19.

Here the CDR3 reads CASSPKTGGTEAFF. For the CDR3, the DNA is TGTGCCAGCAGCCCCAAGACAGGGGGCACTGAAGCTTTCTTT. The V and J genes are TRBV7-8 and TRBJ1-1; 9 positions agree with TRBD1. V dropped 5 bases and J dropped 4; count of bases not matched to a gene: 5. This CDR3 spans 14 amino acids. Germline-derived CDR1 and CDR2 are SGHVS and FQNEAQ.